These T cell receptor beta chains were read from a single sample in a study of blood T cell repertoires in COVID-19. Generated by immunoSEQ multiplex PCR, the TCRdb table keeps only in-frame clones and is missing some. The sample contains roughly 360,000 clones, roughly 87% of which appear only once. Sequenced sample: PBMCs or T cells enriched from blood (not recorded which). These receptors all stem from a woman aged 50 to 60 who had recovered from COVID-19. Each CDR3 is given with its conserved first and last residue. The D gene is left open where the match is weak. The size field is filled for only some rows; it gives once, few, many or a size class.

j_gene | abundance | v_gene | d_gene | CDR3aa | CDR3nt
TRBJ1-5 | few | TRBV27 | TRBD1 | CASSRGQGSNQPQHF | TGTGCCAGCAGCCGCGGACAGGGGAGCAATCAGCCCCAGCATTTT
TRBJ2-7 | - | TRBV19 | TRBD1 | CASSILTGGSYEQYF | TGTGCCAGTAGTATACTGACAGGGGGCTCCTACGAGCAGTACTTC
TRBJ2-7 | - | TRBV27 | TRBD2 | CASSFGLAGVGEQYF | TGTGCCAGCAGTTTCGGACTAGCGGGAGTCGGAGAGCAGTACTTC
TRBJ1-5 | - | TRBV7-9 | - | CASSLGWGRNQPQHF | TGTGCCAGCAGCTTAGGGTGGGGGCGCAATCAGCCCCAGCATTTT
TRBJ2-7 | - | TRBV7-2 | - | CASSSQGSAYEQYF | TGTGCCAGCAGCTCTCAGGGGAGTGCCTACGAGCAGTACTTC
TRBJ1-2 | - | TRBV9 | TRBD1 | CASSVEGQPTQNYGYTF | TGTGCCAGCAGCGTAGAGGGACAGCCTACCCAAAACTATGGCTACACCTTC
TRBJ2-3 | - | TRBV3-1/TRBV3-2 | - | CASSHQGRTDTQYF | TGTGCCAGCAGCCATCAGGGCCGTACAGATACGCAGTATTTT
TRBJ1-6 | - | TRBV5-6 | - | CASSLAAGREDSPLHF | TGTGCCAGCAGCTTGGCGGCAGGGCGGGAAGATTCACCCCTCCACTTT
TRBJ2-3 | once | TRBV5-1 | TRBD2 | CASSLPGLAGGISTDTQYF | TGCGCCAGCAGCTTACCGGGACTAGCGGGAGGAATAAGCACAGATACGCAGTATTTT
TRBJ1-3 | - | TRBV7-2 | TRBD1 | CASTRTGLQPGNTIYF | TGTGCCAGCACCCGGACAGGGTTGCAGCCTGGAAACACCATATATTTT
TRBJ2-1 | - | TRBV5-4 | - | CASSLAFDRINEQFF | TGTGCCAGCAGCTTGGCCTTCGACAGGATCAATGAGCAGTTCTTC
TRBJ1-2 | few | TRBV30 | - | CAWTTGSYGYTF | TGTGCCTGGACAACAGGGAGCTATGGCTACACCTTC
TRBJ1-3 | - | TRBV2 | TRBD1 | CASSAIGQGLSYSGNTIYF | TGTGCCAGCAGCGCCATAGGACAGGGACTCTCCTACTCTGGAAACACCATATATTTT
TRBJ1-5 | few | TRBV9 | - | CASSVAGDSNQPQHF | TGTGCCAGCAGCGTAGCAGGGGATAGCAATCAGCCCCAGCATTTT
TRBJ2-7 | - | TRBV27 | TRBD1 | CASSSAGTGGYEQYF | TGTGCCAGCAGTTCAGCCGGGACAGGGGGCTACGAGCAGTACTTC
TRBJ1-5 | - | TRBV7-2 | TRBD1 | CASRGGAGNQPQHF | TGTGCCAGCAGAGGGGGCGCAGGCAATCAGCCCCAGCATTTT
TRBJ2-2 | - | TRBV5-6 | - | CASSPTGRGLSGELFF | TGTGCCAGCAGCCCCACAGGGCGCGGTTTGTCCGGGGAGCTGTTTTTT
TRBJ1-2 | - | TRBV30 | - | CAWSALAGGYTF | TGTGCCTGGAGCGCCCTGGCGGGTGGCTACACCTTC
TRBJ1-6 | - | TRBV27 | - | CATRKGNNSPLHF | TGTGCCACCCGGAAGGGGAATAATTCACCCCTCCACTTT
TRBJ1-2 | - | TRBV3-1/TRBV3-2 | - | CASSLDRANYGYTF | TGTGCCAGCAGCTTAGATAGAGCTAACTATGGCTACACCTTC
TRBJ2-1 | once | TRBV7-9 | TRBD2 | CASSLASGLAGWYNEQFF | TGTGCCAGCAGCTTAGCGTCGGGACTAGCGGGGTGGTACAATGAGCAGTTCTTC
TRBJ1-3 | few | TRBV7-9 | - | CASSSPSQGRNTIYF | TGTGCCAGCAGCTCTCCTTCCCAGGGGAGAAACACCATATATTTT
TRBJ1-3 | many | TRBV6-6 | - | CASSLRATPGLRVSSGNTIYF | TGTGCCAGCAGCCTCCGAGCCACGCCGGGACTTAGAGTGAGCTCTGGAAACACCATATATTTT
TRBJ1-1 | - | TRBV6-5 | - | CASIPRFLGATEAFF | TGTGCCAGCATCCCCAGGTTTTTGGGGGCGACTGAAGCTTTCTTT
TRBJ1-6 | few | TRBV21-1 | - | CASIEKDRAFYNSPLHF | TGTGCCAGCATCGAGAAGGACAGGGCTTTCTATAATTCACCCCTCCACTTT
TRBJ1-2 | - | TRBV6-5 | TRBD1 | CASSPGTDPPKGYTF | TGTGCCAGCAGTCCTGGGACAGATCCACCGAAGGGCTACACCTTC
TRBJ2-2 | once | TRBV5-1 | TRBD1 | CASNREGQGARRYTGELFF | TGCGCCAGCAACCGGGAGGGACAGGGGGCGCGACGGTACACCGGGGAGCTGTTTTTT
TRBJ1-2 | once | TRBV11-3 | TRBD1 | CASSLSTGGGGYTF | TGTGCCAGCAGCTTATCCACAGGGGGAGGTGGCTACACCTTC
TRBJ2-3 | - | TRBV2 | - | CASTLVVDTQYF | TGTGCCAGCACCCTAGTCGTCGATACGCAGTATTTT
TRBJ2-7 | few | TRBV30 | TRBD2 | CAWRAPIAGGLGSEQYF | TGTGCCTGGAGAGCGCCCATAGCGGGAGGGTTGGGCTCTGAGCAGTACTTC
TRBJ2-1 | few | TRBV4-1 | - | CASSQESRSSNEQFF | TGCGCCAGCAGCCAAGAAAGCCGGAGTTCAAATGAGCAGTTCTTC
TRBJ2-7 | - | TRBV30 | - | CAWGFPGLLYEQYF | TGTGCCTGGGGCTTTCCGGGACTTCTCTACGAGCAGTACTTC
TRBJ1-1 | - | TRBV29-1 | TRBD1 | CSVDGKQGAGAEAFF | TGCAGCGTCGATGGAAAACAGGGGGCCGGAGCTGAAGCTTTCTTT
TRBJ2-5 | - | TRBV18 | - | CASSPEETQYF | TGTGCCAGCTCACCGGAGGAGACCCAGTACTTC
TRBJ1-3 | - | TRBV25-1 | - | CASSTTLQAPIYF | TGTGCCAGCAGTACGACCCTTCAAGCGCCCATATATTTT
TRBJ1-6 | - | TRBV18 | - | CASSPNGGQNNSPLHF | TGTGCCAGCTCTCCCAACGGAGGACAGAATAATTCACCCCTCCACTTT
TRBJ2-1 | once | TRBV7-3 | - | CASSLRLAGYNEQFF | TGTGCCAGCAGCTTAAGGCTAGCTGGCTACAATGAGCAGTTCTTC
TRBJ2-1 | - | TRBV7-3 | - | CASSLSVDEQFF | TGTGCCAGCAGCCTAAGCGTCGATGAGCAGTTCTTC
TRBJ2-5 | - | TRBV9 | TRBD2 | CASSVVGLAGEETQYF | TGTGCCAGCAGCGTAGTTGGGCTAGCGGGGGAAGAGACCCAGTACTTC
TRBJ2-7 | - | TRBV7-2 | - | CASSLAETVYIYEQYF | TGTGCCAGCAGCTTAGCGGAGACAGTTTATATTTACGAGCAGTACTTC
TRBJ1-2 | - | TRBV18 | - | CASSPFDFNYGYTF | TGTGCCAGCTCACCATTCGACTTCAACTATGGCTACACCTTC
TRBJ1-1 | - | TRBV19 | - | CASSPSNAGLRAFF | TGTGCCAGTAGTCCCTCAAATGCGGGGCTGAGAGCTTTCTTT
TRBJ1-3 | - | TRBV7-2 | - | CASSLRGGSGNTIYF | TGTGCCAGCAGCTTAAGGGGAGGGAGTGGAAACACCATATATTTT
TRBJ1-1 | - | TRBV12-3/TRBV12-4 | - | CATRGQGAGAFF | TGTGCCACCAGAGGGCAAGGGGCTGGAGCTTTCTTT
TRBJ1-2 | - | TRBV20-1 | - | CSASREGYTF | TGCAGTGCTAGTCGGGAAGGCTACACCTTC
TRBJ1-1 | - | TRBV6-2/TRBV6-3 | TRBD1 | CASSPTRTGEAFF | TGTGCCAGCAGTCCCACACGGACAGGGGAAGCTTTCTTT
TRBJ1-1 | - | TRBV7-2 | TRBD1 | CASSPTGVRQAFF | TGTGCCAGCAGCCCAACAGGGGTCAGACAAGCTTTCTTT
TRBJ2-3 | - | TRBV7-9 | - | CASSARPSFAGTSTDTQYF | TGTGCCAGCAGCGCGCGCCCCTCTTTCGCGGGGACTAGCACAGATACGCAGTATTTT
TRBJ1-2 | - | TRBV28 | - | CASSLITPPDSVVYGYTF | TGTGCCAGCAGTCTTATTACCCCCCCGGACAGCGTAGTCTATGGCTACACCTTC
TRBJ2-2 | - | TRBV9 | - | CASSVATVGNTGELFF | TGTGCCAGCAGCGTAGCGACAGTAGGTAACACCGGGGAGCTGTTTTTT
TRBJ1-2 | - | TRBV19 | TRBD1 | CASSVQGGGYTF | TGTGCCAGTAGCGTACAGGGGGGTGGCTACACCTTC
TRBJ1-2 | - | TRBV7-2 | TRBD1 | CASSLTTGNYGYTF | TGTGCCAGCAGCTTAACGACAGGGAACTATGGCTACACCTTC
TRBJ2-1 | - | TRBV19 | TRBD2 | CASGTSGGAAQFF | TGTGCCAGTGGGACTAGCGGGGGGGCGGCGCAGTTCTTC
TRBJ2-1 | - | TRBV19 | TRBD2 | CASSISLAVYNEQFF | TGTGCCAGTAGTATCTCCCTAGCGGTCTACAATGAGCAGTTCTTC
TRBJ2-3 | - | TRBV30 | TRBD2 | CAWSPGGGGTDTQYF | TGTGCCTGGAGCCCGGGTGGGGGGGGCACAGATACGCAGTATTTT
TRBJ1-2 | - | TRBV18 | - | CASSPSTERYGYTF | TGTGCCAGCTCACCAAGCACAGAAAGATATGGCTACACCTTC
TRBJ2-2 | - | TRBV3-1/TRBV3-2 | - | CASRDRGGTGELFF | TGTGCCAGCCGTGACCGAGGGGGTACCGGGGAGCTGTTTTTT
TRBJ2-5 | - | TRBV2 | - | CASSRESETQYF | TGTGCCAGCAGCAGGGAATCAGAGACCCAGTACTTC
TRBJ1-2 | - | TRBV5-1 | TRBD1 | CASSLAGDRYGYTF | TGCGCCAGCAGCTTGGCCGGGGACAGGTATGGCTACACCTTC